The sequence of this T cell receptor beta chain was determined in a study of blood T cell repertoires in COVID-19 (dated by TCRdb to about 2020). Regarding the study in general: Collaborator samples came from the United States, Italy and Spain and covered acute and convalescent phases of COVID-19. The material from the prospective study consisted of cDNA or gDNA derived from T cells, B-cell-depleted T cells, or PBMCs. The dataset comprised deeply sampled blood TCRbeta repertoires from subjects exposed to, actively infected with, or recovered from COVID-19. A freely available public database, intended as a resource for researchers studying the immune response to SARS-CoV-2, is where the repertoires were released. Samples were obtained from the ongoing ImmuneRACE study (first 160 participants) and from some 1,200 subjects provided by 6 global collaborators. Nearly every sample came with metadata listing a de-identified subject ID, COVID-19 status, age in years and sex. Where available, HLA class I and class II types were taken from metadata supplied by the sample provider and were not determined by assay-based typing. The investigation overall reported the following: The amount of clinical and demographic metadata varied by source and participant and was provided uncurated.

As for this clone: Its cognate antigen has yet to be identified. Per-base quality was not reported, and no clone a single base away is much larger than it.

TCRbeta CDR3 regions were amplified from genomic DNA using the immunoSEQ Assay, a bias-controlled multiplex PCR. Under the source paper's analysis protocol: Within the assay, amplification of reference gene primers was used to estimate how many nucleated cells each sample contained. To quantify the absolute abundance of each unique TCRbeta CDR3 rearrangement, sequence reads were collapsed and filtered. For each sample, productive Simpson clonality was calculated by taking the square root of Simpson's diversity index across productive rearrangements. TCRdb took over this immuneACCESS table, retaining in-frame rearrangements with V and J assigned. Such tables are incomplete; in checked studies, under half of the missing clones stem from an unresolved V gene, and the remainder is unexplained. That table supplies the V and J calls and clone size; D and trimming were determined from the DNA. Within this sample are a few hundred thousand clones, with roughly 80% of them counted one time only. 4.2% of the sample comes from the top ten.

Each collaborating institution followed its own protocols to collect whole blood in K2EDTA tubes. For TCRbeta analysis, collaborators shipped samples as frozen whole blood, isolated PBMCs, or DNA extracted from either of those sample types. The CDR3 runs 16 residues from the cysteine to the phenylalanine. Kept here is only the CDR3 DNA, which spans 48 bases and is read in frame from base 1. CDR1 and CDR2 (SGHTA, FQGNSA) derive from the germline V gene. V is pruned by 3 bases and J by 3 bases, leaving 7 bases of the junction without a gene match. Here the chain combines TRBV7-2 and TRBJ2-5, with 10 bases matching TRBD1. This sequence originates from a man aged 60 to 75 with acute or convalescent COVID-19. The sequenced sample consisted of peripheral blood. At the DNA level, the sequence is TGTGCCAGCAGCTTGAAGACAGGGGGCATGAAAGAGACCCAGTACTTC. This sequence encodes CASSLKTGGMKETQYF.